One TCR beta chain is described in this entry. The CDR3 length is 13 residues. The V gene lost 4 bases and the J gene lost 4 bases, with 10 bases spanning the gap. The germline V gene encodes CDR1 SGHAT and CDR2 FQNNGV. This sample was taken from a study of identical twins. TCRdb reanalysed the 5' RACE reads using MiXCR and keeps one entry per CDR3 protein. The sample contains some 760,000 distinct CDR3 sequences, roughly 20% of which appear only once. This same sample was also part of a study on T cells expressing NK-cell markers.

This receptor was taken from a young woman in good health. The chain is built from TRBV11-2 and TRBJ2-5; D assignment may be TRBD1 or TRBD2 (5 bases each). Input material: PBMCs. CDR3 in amino acids: CASSWDARETQYF. The CDR3 coding sequence is TGTGCCAGCAGCTGGGACGCCCGAGAGACCCAGTACTTC.